This T cell receptor (beta chain) was recorded in a study of T-cell memory formation after mild COVID-19. Study summary: Largely, the TCR clusters proved donor specific.

Germline V gene data show CDR1 as SGDLS and CDR2 as YYNGEE. V was pared by 1 base and J by 3 bases, with 5 bases of the junction left unmatched. This CDR3 has 16 residues. This clonotype was counted only a few times. Its antigen remains unknown. The TCR alpha and TCR beta cDNA libraries, bearing sample barcodes and UMIs, were generated by 5'RACE using constant-segment primers. One entry per CDR3 protein, called by TCRdb with MiXCR from the 5' RACE reads. The sample shows 110,000 or so distinct CDR3 sequences, 22% of them seen only once. Study-wide results and caveats: Mostly located in CM and EM were contracting CD4+ clones, with contracting CD8+ clones located in EMRA. While clones contracting from day 15 to 85 were balanced between CD4 and CD8, later expanders leaned CD4+.

The sequenced sample was PBMCs or a T cell subset sorted from them (not recorded which). This clonotype was sampled from a man in his late teens or twenties who had mild COVID-19 (a few samples of this study predate the infection). Cell type and time point are not known. This chain connects TRBV9 to TRBJ2-2, with 8 positions matching TRBD1. The CDR3 spells CASSVQGAGDTGELFF. CDR3 nucleotides: TGTGCCAGCAGCGTACAGGGGGCTGGGGACACCGGGGAGCTGTTTTTT.